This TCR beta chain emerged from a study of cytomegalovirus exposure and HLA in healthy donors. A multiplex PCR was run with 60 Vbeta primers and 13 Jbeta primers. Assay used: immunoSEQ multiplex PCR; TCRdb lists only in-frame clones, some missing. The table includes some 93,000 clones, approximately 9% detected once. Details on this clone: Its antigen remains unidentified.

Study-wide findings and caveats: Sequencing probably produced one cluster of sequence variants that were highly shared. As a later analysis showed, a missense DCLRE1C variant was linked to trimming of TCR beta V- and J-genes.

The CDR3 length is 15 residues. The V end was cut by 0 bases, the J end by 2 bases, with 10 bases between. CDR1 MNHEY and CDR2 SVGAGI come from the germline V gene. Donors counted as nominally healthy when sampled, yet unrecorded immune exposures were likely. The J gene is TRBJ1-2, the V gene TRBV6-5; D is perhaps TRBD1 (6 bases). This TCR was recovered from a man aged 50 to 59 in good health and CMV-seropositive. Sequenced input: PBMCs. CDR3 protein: CASSYSDRRNYGYTF. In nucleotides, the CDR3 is TGTGCCAGCAGTTACTCGGACAGAAGGAACTATGGCTACACCTTC.